This entry lists 11 T cell receptor beta chains sequenced from one sample in a study of identical twins. Each CDR3 protein is one row after TCRdb ran MiXCR on the 5' RACE reads. The profile covers more than 650,000 distinct CDR3 sequences, with roughly 6% appearing a single time and 1.5% to 2% taken by the ten largest. Sequenced: naive T cells sorted from blood. Source of these receptors: a man between 18 and 29 years old in good health.

This clonotype has at least ten counts. This chain uses TRBV27 with TRBJ2-2; no firm D call. In germline, CDR1 is MNHEY, CDR2 SMNVEV (reference sequence). Between the trimmed V and J ends, which lost 5 bases and 8 bases, there was a span of 21 bases. The CDR3 loop spans 16 amino acids. CDR3 in amino acids: CASSANPRIIRGELFF. CDR3 bases: TGTGCCAGCAGTGCAAACCCTCGAATAATCAGGGGGGAGCTGTTTTTT.

Ten or more counts support this clonotype. The chain uses TRBV5-1 and TRBJ2-1, with D uncertain. The CDR3 extends over 13 amino acids. Per germline, CDR1 SGHRS and CDR2 YFSETQ. V was pared by 4 bases and J by 6 bases, with 11 bases between. The CDR3 region has the DNA TGCGCCAGCAGCCCCGACCAAACCAATGAGCAGTTCTTC. Amino acid sequence: CASSPDQTNEQFF.

There are many counts of this clonotype. The CDR3 region has the DNA TGCGCCAGCAGCCTATCTACCACCGGGGGAGAGACCCAGTACTTC. It is translated as CASSLSTTGGETQYF. The genes are TRBV5-1 and TRBJ2-5; TRBD2 is a possible D gene (6 bases). Trimming removed 4 bases at V and 4 bases at J, with 17 bases between. The CDR3 covers 15 residues. Germline V lookup: CDR1 SGHRS, CDR2 YFSETQ.

This clonotype was recorded at least ten times. The chain uses TRBV29-1 and TRBJ2-7; 7 bases match TRBD2. This CDR3 is built from 12 residues. The V gene's germline CDR1 is SQVTM and CDR2 ANQGSEA. V was pared by 5 bases and J by 4 bases, with 5 bases of the junction left unmatched. The DNA of the CDR3 is TGCAGCGTTCGCGCGGGAGTGTACGAGCAGTACTTC. Protein: CSVRAGVYEQYF.

The V and J genes are TRBV30 and TRBJ1-5; 11 bases are a match to TRBD1. The V gene's germline CDR1 is GTSNPN and CDR2 SVGIG (reference sequence). The CDR3 runs 15 residues. The V and J ends lost 1 base and 6 bases, in that order; junction bases with no gene match: 5. The CDR3 spells CAWSAGQGATQPQHF. For the CDR3, the DNA is TGTGCCTGGAGTGCTGGACAGGGGGCGACTCAGCCCCAGCATTTT.

This clonotype was observed at least ten times. This chain joins TRBV10-2 and TRBJ2-7; D is unresolved. This CDR3 has 14 residues. Germline CDR1 WSHSY, CDR2 SAAADI. V was trimmed by 5 bases and J by 1 base, leaving 12 bases between them. The CDR3 DNA sequence: TGCGCCAGCAGTAACCGGGCATCATCCTACGAGCAGTACTTC. It translates to CASSNRASSYEQYF.

DNA of the CDR3: TGCGCCAGCAGCTTAGAAACAGGGGCGAACACCGGGGAGCTGTTTTTT. It translates to CASSLETGANTGELFF. The genes are TRBV5-1 and TRBJ2-2; 7 bases map to TRBD1. This CDR3 has 16 residues. Losses at the gene ends were 2 bases for V and 0 bases for J; bases not matched to a gene: 4. CDR1 is SGHRS, CDR2 YFSETQ, per germline.

This clonotype was seen more than once but under ten times. V and J are TRBV28 and TRBJ1-1; no clear D gene. Germline V gives CDR1 MDHEN, CDR2 SYDVKM. V was cut by 6 bases and J by 6 bases, with 20 bases left in between. The CDR3 runs to 15 residues. CDR3 protein: CASSPIFIEAAEAFF. CDR3 nucleotides: TGTGCCAGCAGCCCCATTTTTATCGAGGCCGCTGAAGCTTTCTTT.

This clonotype was detected only a few times. The gene calls are TRBV18 and TRBJ1-5; no clear D. Germline assignment: CDR1 KGHSH and CDR2 LQKENI. V lost 3 bases and J 5 bases, leaving 14 bases between the germline ends. CDR3 length equals 15 residues. This chain's CDR3 is CASSPELDPYQPQHF. CDR3 DNA sequence: TGTGCCAGCTCACCGGAACTCGACCCCTATCAGCCCCAGCATTTT.

This clonotype was seen at least ten times. This sequence joins TRBV6-5 and TRBJ2-2; 7 nucleotides match TRBD1. From germline, CDR1 is MNHEY and CDR2 SVGAGI. The CDR3 is 15 amino acids. Trimming took 0 bases from V and 7 from J; bases not matched to a gene: 5. CDR3 protein: CASSYSTAGGGELFF. In DNA form, the CDR3 reads TGTGCCAGCAGTTACTCGACTGCAGGGGGCGGGGAGCTGTTTTTT.

This clonotype was detected many times. This chain joins TRBV6-2 or TRBV6-3 and TRBJ2-1; TRBD2 matches 10 bases. CDR1 is MNHEY and CDR2 is SVGEGT in the germline V gene. The CDR3 runs 13 residues. With V trimmed by 8 bases and J by 6 bases, 4 bases remained unmatched. The CDR3 nucleotides read TGTGCCAGCCGTCTAGCGGGAGTCAATGAGCAGTTCTTC. It is translated as CASRLAGVNEQFF.